The 8 T cell receptor beta chains below come from one sample, sequenced in a study of shared clonotypes between healthy human individuals. Generated by immunoSEQ multiplex PCR, the TCRdb table keeps only in-frame clones and is missing some. The sample comprises around 1.5 million clones, 95% to 99% of which are singletons, and approximately 0.44% rests with the top ten. The sequenced sample consisted of naive CD4+ T cells sorted from blood. Noted subset: CD45RA+ positively selected. Receptors originate from a man aged 25-40 years in good health.

The V call is TRBV5-1, the J call TRBJ1-3; D gene ambiguous. In germline, CDR1 is SGHRS, CDR2 YFSETQ. The germline V and J ends were trimmed by 4 bases and 7 bases, with 12 bases remaining between them. The CDR3 extends over 13 amino acids. CDR3 DNA sequence: TGCGCCAGCAGCGGGCCCGGGGAGAACACCATATATTTT. This codes for CASSGPGENTIYF. Together with reference TRBV5-1 and TRBJ1-3, the CDR3 gives the full variable domain: KAGVTQTPRYLIKTRGQQVTLSCSPISGHRSVSWYQQTPGQGLQFLFEYFSETQRNKGNFPGRFSGRQFSNSRSEMNVSTLELGDSALYLCASSGPGENTIYFGEGSWLTVV.

The chain combines TRBV11-2 with TRBJ1-4; D might be TRBD1 (5 bases). CDR1 is SGHAT and CDR2 is FQNNGV in the germline V gene. CDR3 length: 13 residues. With 5 bases removed from V and 10 bases from J, the gap between germline ends came to 14 bases. The CDR3 coding sequence is TGTGCCAGCAGCCCCCGACGGGGGGTAAAACTGTTTTTT. Translated, it gives CASSPRRGVKLFF. Full variable domain (outside the CDR3, taken from reference TRBV11-2 and TRBJ1-4): EAGVAQSPRYKIIEKRQSVAFWCNPISGHATLYWYQQILGQGPKLLIQFQNNGVVDDSQLPKDRFSAERLKGVDSTLKIQPAKLEDSAVYLCASSPRRGVKLFFGSGTQLSVL.

About this clone itself: Since the CDR3 does not end with the conserved phenylalanine or tryptophan, this likely comes from a read error. The DNA is omitted, as the CDR3 cannot be located on it reliably, and the CDR3 follows TCRdb's listing. The chain combines TRBV28 with TRBJ2-7. Germline CDR1 reads MDHEN; CDR2 reads SYDVKM. 12 amino acids form the CDR3, both terminal residues included. The CDR3: CASIHPSPGRGL.

This chain joins TRBV18 and TRBJ2-7; 8 bases align to TRBD1. The CDR3 has 16 amino acids. J lost 7 bases, V lost 4 bases, and 15 bases had no gene match. Germline lookup yields CDR1 KGHSH and CDR2 LQKENI. The CDR3 loop is CASSLSGTGKGEEQYF. The CDR3 DNA follows: TGTGCCAGCTCACTTTCCGGGACAGGTAAAGGAGAGGAGCAGTACTTC.

The chain couples TRBV28 to TRBJ2-1; D ambiguous. Trimming removed 2 bases at V and 8 bases at J, with 28 bases between. CDR1 MDHEN and CDR2 SYDVKM come from the germline V gene. The CDR3 totals 19 residues. CDR3 protein: CASSLSPRSGRVGMDEQFF. CDR3 in DNA: TGTGCCAGCAGTTTAAGCCCCAGGAGTGGACGGGTTGGTATGGATGAGCAGTTCTTC.

The chain couples TRBV7-8 to TRBJ2-7, with unresolved D. Trimming left V 2 bases short and J 2 bases short, with 16 bases between. The CDR3 sequence is 16 residues long. Germline-derived CDR1 and CDR2 are SGHVS and FQNEAQ. The CDR3 DNA reads as TGTGCCAGCAGCTTAACTCCTCCGGGCGCGGCCTACGAGCAGTACTTC. This translates into CASSLTPPGAAYEQYF.

In regard to this clone: In the same sample, other DNA sequences code for this CDR3. This chain connects TRBV6-1 to TRBJ1-1, with D unresolved. The CDR3 covers 13 residues. Trimming took off 2 bases at V and 1 base at J, with 5 bases between the two ends. CDR1 is MNHNS and CDR2 is SASEGT in the germline V gene. CDR3 region: CASSERPNTEAFF. CDR3 DNA: TGTGCCAGCAGTGAAAGGCCGAACACTGAAGCTTTCTTT.

V and J are TRBV27 and TRBJ1-1; D not certain. Deletions cut 5 bases from V and 4 bases from J, with 14 bases between. This CDR3 is built from 14 residues. CDR1 is MNHEY, CDR2 SMNVEV, per germline (reference sequence). The CDR3 region has the DNA TGTGCCAGCAGTCCACGCCAGCGGGGCACTGAAGCTTTCTTT. Translation: CASSPRQRGTEAFF.